This is a list of T cell receptor beta chains from one sample in a study of T cell responses to AZD1222 COVID-19 vaccine. TCRdb keeps only in-frame clones here, not all; method: immunoSEQ multiplex PCR. The sample holds some 97,000 clones, roughly 89% seen once. Specimen: peripheral blood, collected on day 0 of AZD1222 vaccination. The receptors come from an adult in good health. The CDR3 runs from the conserved cysteine through the conserved F or W. A D gene is named only where the DNA matches it firmly. Only some rows state a clone size, as once, few, many or a class for expanded clones.

>TRBV5-3|TRBD1|TRBJ1-5|.
TGTGCCAGAAGTTATGGGACAGATAGCAATCAGCCCCAGCATTTT
CARSYGTDSNQPQHF
>TRBV19|.|TRBJ2-3|.
TGTGCCAGTAGTGCTGACCGAAGTGACTATAGCACAGATACGCAGTATTTT
CASSADRSDYSTDTQYF
>TRBV2|.|TRBJ2-5|.
TGTGCCAGCAAGCGCGGTAGTCGAGAGACCCAGTACTTC
CASKRGSRETQYF
>TRBV18|.|TRBJ1-5|once
TGTGCCAGCTCACCAAAAGAGGGTCAGCCCCAGCATTTT
CASSPKEGQPQHF
>TRBV28|.|TRBJ1-5|.
TGTGCCAGCAGTTTAATCGGGATTCTCTATCAGCCCCAGCATTTT
CASSLIGILYQPQHF
>TRBV6-1|.|TRBJ1-1|.
TGTGCCAGCAGTGAAACACACAGGAACACTGAAGCTTTCTTT
CASSETHRNTEAFF
>TRBV2|.|TRBJ1-1|few
TGTGCCAGCAAATCAGACATTGATGAAGCTTTCTTT
CASKSDIDEAFF
>TRBV6-5|.|TRBJ2-3|.
TGTGCCAGCAGACCCGCAGGTTACACAGATACGCAGTATTTT
CASRPAGYTDTQYF
>TRBV4-3|TRBD2|TRBJ2-3|.
TGCGCCAGCAGCCTTATAGCGGGGTCAGATACGCAGTATTTT
CASSLIAGSDTQYF
>TRBV10-3|.|TRBJ1-5|.
TGTGCCATCAGTGAAATGGGGAAGGATCAGCCCCAGCATTTT
CAISEMGKDQPQHF
>TRBV14|.|TRBJ1-4|.
TGTGCCAGCAGCCAAGGCTGGCAGCCTCTTAATGAAAAACTGTTTTTT
CASSQGWQPLNEKLFF
>TRBV5-8|.|TRBJ1-4|.
TGTGCCAGCAGCTTTGAGGGGGAGGCAACTAATGAAAAACTGTTTTTT
CASSFEGEATNEKLFF
>TRBV9|TRBD1|TRBJ1-1|.
TGTGCCAGCAGCGTAGTGCCGGGACAGGGGGGAACTGAAGCTTTCTTT
CASSVVPGQGGTEAFF
>TRBV18|.|TRBJ1-5|.
TGTGCCAGCTCATCCGGGACCACTCAGCCCCAGCATTTT
CASSSGTTQPQHF
>TRBV9|TRBD1|TRBJ2-1|.
TGTGCCAGCAGCCCCAGACAGGGGGCAGCGGGTGTCTACAATGAGCAGTTCTTC
CASSPRQGAAGVYNEQFF
>TRBV3-1/TRBV3-2|.|TRBJ2-1|.
TGTGCCAGCAGCCAAACGGCAGGGTCCAATGAGCAGTTCTTC
CASSQTAGSNEQFF
>TRBV19|.|TRBJ1-1|.
TGTGCCAGTATGATGGGACCGGGACAATGGACGGAAGCTTTCTTT
CASMMGPGQWTEAFF
>TRBV7-6|.|TRBJ1-4|once
TGTGCCAGCAGTCTGGGAGCAACTAATGAAAAACTGTTTTTT
CASSLGATNEKLFF
>TRBV12-3/TRBV12-4|.|TRBJ1-4|.
TGTGCCAGCAGTCACCACCGGGGTGAAAAACTGTTTTTT
CASSHHRGEKLFF
>TRBV2|.|TRBJ1-6|.
TGTGCCAGCAGTGCCGACGGGAACTTGCCCTCACCCCTCCACTTT
CASSADGNLPSPLHF
>TRBV10-3|.|TRBJ1-1|.
TGTGCCATCAGTGCAACAGTGAACACTGAAGCTTTCTTT
CAISATVNTEAFF
>TRBV6-5|TRBD1|TRBJ1-1|.
TGTGCCAGCGGCCCGAACAGGGGAGGAACTGAAGCTTTCTTT
CASGPNRGGTEAFF
>TRBV30|TRBD1|TRBJ1-5|.
TGTGCCTGGAGTGCAGGGACAGGGAGCGAGCCCCAGCATTTT
CAWSAGTGSEPQHF
>TRBV7-8|.|TRBJ2-7|.
TGTGCCAGCAGCCGCAGGGGGGCTCACGAGCAGTACTTC
CASSRRGAHEQYF
>TRBV2|.|TRBJ1-1|.
TGTGCCAGCAGTGGGGGCAGGGAAGCTTTCTTT
CASSGGREAFF
>TRBV28|TRBD1|TRBJ2-7|.
TGTGCCAGCAGTACCCGTAGGGGGCCGATCTCCTACGAGCAGTACTTC
CASSTRRGPISYEQYF
>TRBV28|TRBD1|TRBJ1-5|.
TGTGCCAGCAGTTTGACAGGGGAGAATCAGCCCCAGCATTTT
CASSLTGENQPQHF
>TRBV11-3|.|TRBJ1-1|.
TGTGCCAGCAGCTCTCGATACGACACTGAAGCTTTCTTT
CASSSRYDTEAFF
>TRBV5-1|.|TRBJ1-2|.
TGCGCCAGCAGCTTGGGGACACGTCACTATGGCTACACCTTC
CASSLGTRHYGYTF
>TRBV9|TRBD1|TRBJ2-2|few
TGTGCCAGCAGCCTACGGGACAGGGCCAACACCGGGGAGCTGTTTTTT
CASSLRDRANTGELFF
>TRBV5-8|.|TRBJ1-2|.
TGTGCCAGCAACCCTTTTGGGACAAGGACTAACTATGGCTACACCTTC
CASNPFGTRTNYGYTF
>TRBV3-1/TRBV3-2|TRBD1|TRBJ2-3|.
TGTGCCAGCAGCCAAGATCCTGAGACAGGGGGGGTAAGCACAGATACGCAGTATTTT
CASSQDPETGGVSTDTQYF
>TRBV19|.|TRBJ1-1|.
TGTGCCAGTAGTATTCAGGGGAGCACTGAAGCTTTCTTT
CASSIQGSTEAFF